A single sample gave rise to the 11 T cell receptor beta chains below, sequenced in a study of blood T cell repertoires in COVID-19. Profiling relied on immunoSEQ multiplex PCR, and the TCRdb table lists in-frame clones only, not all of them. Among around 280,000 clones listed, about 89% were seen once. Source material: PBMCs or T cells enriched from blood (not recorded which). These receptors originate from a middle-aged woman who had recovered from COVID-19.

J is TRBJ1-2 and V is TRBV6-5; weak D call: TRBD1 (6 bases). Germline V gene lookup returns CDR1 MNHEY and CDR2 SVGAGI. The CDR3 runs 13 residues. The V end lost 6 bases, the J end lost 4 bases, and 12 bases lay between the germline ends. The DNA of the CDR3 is TGTGCCAGCAGCTCACAGGGTGGCTATGGCTACACCTTC. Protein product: CASSSQGGYGYTF.

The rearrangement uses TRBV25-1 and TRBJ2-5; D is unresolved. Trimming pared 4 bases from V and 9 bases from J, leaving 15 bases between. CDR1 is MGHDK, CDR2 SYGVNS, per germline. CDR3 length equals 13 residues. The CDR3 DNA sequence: TGTGCCAGCAGTGGGGCGAGTTACGAATCCCAGTACTTC. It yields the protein CASSGASYESQYF.

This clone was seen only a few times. The CDR3 is CASGQPPNYGYTF. The CDR3 DNA reads TGTGCCAGCGGACAGCCACCTAACTATGGCTACACCTTC. This chain joins TRBV27 and TRBJ1-2; tentatively, D is TRBD1 (6 bases). The CDR3 covers 13 residues. Per germline, CDR1 MNHEY and CDR2 SMNVEV (reference sequence). The V end was cut by 8 bases, the J end by 0 bases, with 10 bases between.

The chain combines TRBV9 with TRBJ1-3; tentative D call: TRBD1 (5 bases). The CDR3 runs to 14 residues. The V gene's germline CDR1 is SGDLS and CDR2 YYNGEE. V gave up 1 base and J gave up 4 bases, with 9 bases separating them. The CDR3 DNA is TGTGCCAGCAGCGTATCAGGGTCAGGAAACACCATATATTTT. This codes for CASSVSGSGNTIYF.

For the CDR3, the DNA is TGTGCCAGCAGTCTCCTTGGACAGGGGAGAGCAGGTGAGCAGTTCTTC. Residues: CASSLLGQGRAGEQFF. The V gene is TRBV27, the J gene TRBJ2-1; 9 bases match TRBD1. Trimming at V came to 5 bases and at J to 9 bases, leaving 14 bases not matched to a gene. The CDR3 has 16 amino acids. Germline V gene data show CDR1 as MNHEY and CDR2 as SMNVEV (reference sequence).

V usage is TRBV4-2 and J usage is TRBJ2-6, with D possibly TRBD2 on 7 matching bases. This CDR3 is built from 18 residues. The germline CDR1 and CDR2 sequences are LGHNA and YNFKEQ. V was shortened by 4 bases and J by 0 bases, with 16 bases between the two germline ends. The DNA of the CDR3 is TGTGCCAGCAGCCGGGGGCTCCGGGGGGCCTCTGGGGCCAACGTCCTGACTTTC. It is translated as CASSRGLRGASGANVLTF.

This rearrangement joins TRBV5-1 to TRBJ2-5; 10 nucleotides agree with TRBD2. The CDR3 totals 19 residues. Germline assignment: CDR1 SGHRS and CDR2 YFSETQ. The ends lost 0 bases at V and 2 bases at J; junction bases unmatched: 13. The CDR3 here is CASSLAGLAGAVGQETQYF. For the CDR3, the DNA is TGCGCCAGCAGCTTGGCCGGGCTAGCGGGAGCGGTAGGGCAAGAGACCCAGTACTTC.

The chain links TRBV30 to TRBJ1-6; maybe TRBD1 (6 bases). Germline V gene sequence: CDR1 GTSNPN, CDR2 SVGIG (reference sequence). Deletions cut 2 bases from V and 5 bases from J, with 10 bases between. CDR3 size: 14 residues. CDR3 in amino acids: CAWSLGQNNSPLHF. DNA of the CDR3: TGTGCCTGGAGTCTAGGACAGAATAATTCACCCCTCCACTTT.

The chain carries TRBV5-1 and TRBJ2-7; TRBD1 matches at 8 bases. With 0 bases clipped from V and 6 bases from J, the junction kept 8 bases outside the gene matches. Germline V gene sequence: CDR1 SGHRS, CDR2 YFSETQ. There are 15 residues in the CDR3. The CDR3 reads CASSLGPGGLGEQYF. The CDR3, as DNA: TGCGCCAGCAGCTTGGGTCCAGGGGGCTTGGGCGAGCAGTACTTC.

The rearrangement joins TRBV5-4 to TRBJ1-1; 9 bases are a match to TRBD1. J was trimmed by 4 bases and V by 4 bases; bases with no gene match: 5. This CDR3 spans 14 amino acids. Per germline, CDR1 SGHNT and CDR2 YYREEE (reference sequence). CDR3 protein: CASSRTGVSTEAFF. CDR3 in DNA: TGTGCCAGCAGCAGGACAGGGGTGAGCACTGAAGCTTTCTTT.

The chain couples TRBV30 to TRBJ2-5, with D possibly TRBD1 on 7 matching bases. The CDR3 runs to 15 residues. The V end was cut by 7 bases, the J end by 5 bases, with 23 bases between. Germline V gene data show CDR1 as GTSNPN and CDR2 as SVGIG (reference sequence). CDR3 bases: TGTGCCTCTCGACAGGGAGAGCGGGTCGCGGAGACCCAGTACTTC. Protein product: CASRQGERVAETQYF.